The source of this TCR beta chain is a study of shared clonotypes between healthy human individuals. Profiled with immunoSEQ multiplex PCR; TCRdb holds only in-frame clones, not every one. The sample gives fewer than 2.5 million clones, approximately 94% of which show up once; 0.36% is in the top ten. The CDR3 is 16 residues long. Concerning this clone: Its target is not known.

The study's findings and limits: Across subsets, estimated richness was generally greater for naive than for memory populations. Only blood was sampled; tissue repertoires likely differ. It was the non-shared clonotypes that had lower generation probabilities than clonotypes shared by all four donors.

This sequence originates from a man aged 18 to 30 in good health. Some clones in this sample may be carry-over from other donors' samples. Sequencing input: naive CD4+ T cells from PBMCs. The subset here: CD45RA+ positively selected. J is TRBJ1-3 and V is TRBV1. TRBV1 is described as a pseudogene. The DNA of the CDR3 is TGCACCAGCAGCCAAGATTTCTCGAGCTCTGGAAACACCATATATTTT. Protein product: CTSSQDFSSSGNTIYF.